This TCR beta chain was found in a study of T cell responses to AZD1222 COVID-19 vaccine. Broader study findings: Clonal diversity may have been underestimated in mostly white British donors.

There are 13 residues in the CDR3. Germline values: CDR1 LNHDA, CDR2 SQIVND (reference sequence). V lost 7 bases and J lost 9, with 16 bases in between. Second doses that came at about 4 or about 12 weeks were put together. Remarks on this clone: Its target is not known.

Profiled with immunoSEQ multiplex PCR; TCRdb holds only in-frame clones, not every one. The sample yields tens of thousands of clones, roughly 90% seen once. This clonotype was sampled from an adult who received the AZD1222 COVID-19 vaccine. This sample comprised peripheral blood, obtained 28 days after the second AZD1222 dose. The V and J genes are TRBV19 and TRBJ2-1, with D possibly TRBD1 on 6 matching bases. In DNA form, the CDR3 reads TGTGCCAGTACCTTACAGGGCTTCACTGAGCAGTTCTTC. Translation gives CASTLQGFTEQFF.